This T cell receptor beta chain was captured by sequencing in a study of blood T cells in healthy people across ages. The use of a sample-barcoded 5' primer and a J-beta primer mix characterized a second PCR of about 7 to 12 cycles. TCRdb re-derived calls from the 5' RACE reads in MiXCR, one entry per CDR3 protein. Among roughly 1,800,000 distinct CDR3 sequences listed, about 50% were seen once. There are 16 residues in the CDR3. V lost 5 bases and J lost 4, with 21 bases in between. Germline CDR1 and CDR2: MNHNY and SVGAGI (reference sequence). The V and J genes are TRBV6-6 and TRBJ2-7; a possible D gene is TRBD1 (6 bases). This sequence originates from a woman aged 40 to 50 in good health. Sequences were obtained from blood. The CDR3 region is CASSHNPGAARYEQYF. CDR3 nucleotide sequence: TGTGCCAGCAGTCATAACCCAGGGGCGGCGAGGTACGAGCAGTACTTC.